These 16 T cell receptor beta chains originate from one sample sequenced in a study of T cell repertoires in cytomegalovirus infection. Antigens of these TCRs are unknown. TCRdb redid the calling of the reads with MiXCR, one entry per CDR3 protein. Found here are approximately 470,000 distinct CDR3 sequences, under 55% of them singletons; the top ten hold approximately 40%. The sequencing here drew on cultured PBMCs, taken from culture after CMV antigen stimulation. Source of these receptors: a human donor in good health (CMV status not recorded). Some clones in this sample may be carry-over from other donors' samples.

This clonotype was picked up a small number of times. The chain recombines TRBV2 with TRBJ2-7; tentative D call: TRBD2 (5 bases). The CDR3 loop spans 16 amino acids. The germline V gene has CDR1 SNHLY and CDR2 FYNNEI. Trimming stripped 5 bases from V and 2 bases from J, with 19 bases between. CDR3: CASSSTDFLLAYEQYF. The DNA for the CDR3 is TGTGCCAGCAGTTCAACAGATTTCCTACTAGCCTACGAGCAGTACTTC.

The V gene is TRBV15, the J gene TRBJ1-6; the D gene is possibly TRBD1 (5 bases). V was trimmed by 0 bases and J by 5 bases, leaving 14 bases between them. This CDR3 contains 17 residues. CDR1 and CDR2 (germline): LNHNV, YYDKDF (reference sequence). The CDR3 here is CATSRDQGPSDNSPLHF. Here the CDR3 DNA reads TGTGCCACCAGCAGAGATCAGGGTCCTTCTGATAATTCACCCCTCCACTTT.

Ten or more counts support this clonotype. The chain has TRBV7-2 and TRBJ2-7; TRBD2 agrees at 8 bases. Germline V gene lookup returns CDR1 SGHTA and CDR2 FQGNSA. CDR3 size: 19 residues. With 1 base clipped from V and 0 bases from J, the junction kept 14 bases outside the gene matches. In DNA, the CDR3 is TGTGCCAGCAGCTTAGTTAGTTGGGGTGGCGGGGGGATCTCCTACGAGCAGTACTTC. It translates to CASSLVSWGGGGISYEQYF. Filled out from reference TRBV7-2 and TRBJ2-7, the complete variable domain reads GAGVSQSPSNKVTEKGKDVELRCDPISGHTALYWYRQSLGQGLEFLIYFQGNSAPDKSGLPSDRFSAERTGGSVSTLTIQRTQQEDSAVYLCASSLVSWGGGGISYEQYFGPGTRLTVT.

This clonotype has a handful of counts. The rearrangement joins TRBV19 to TRBJ2-7; D not resolved. Germline CDR1 and CDR2: LNHDA and SQIVND (reference sequence). Trimming shortened V by 3 bases and J by 3 bases, and 15 bases separated the two germline ends. The CDR3 covers 15 residues. CDR3 amino acids: CASSMVDGPLYEQYF. The CDR3 coding sequence is TGTGCCAGTAGTATGGTGGACGGGCCCCTCTACGAGCAGTACTTC. Filled out from reference TRBV19 and TRBJ2-7, the complete variable domain reads DGGITQSPKYLFRKEGQNVTLSCEQNLNHDAMYWYRQDPGQGLRLIYYSQIVNDFQKGDIAEGYSVSREKKESFPLTVTSAQKNPTAFYLCASSMVDGPLYEQYFGPGTRLTVT.

The chain recombines TRBV11-2 with TRBJ2-1, with 10 bases aligning to TRBD2. CDR3 length: 16 amino acids. V lost 2 bases, J lost 7 bases, and 8 bases stayed unmatched. CDR1 SGHAT and CDR2 FQNNGV come from the germline V gene. For the CDR3, the DNA is TGTGCCAGCAGCTTACAAGCGGGGGGGCCGATGAATGAGCAGTTCTTC. It codes for CASSLQAGGPMNEQFF.

This clonotype has a handful of counts. The chain recombines TRBV19 with TRBJ1-5; a weak D match, TRBD1 (6 bases). CDR1 and CDR2 from the germline V gene are LNHDA and SQIVND (reference sequence). The CDR3 sequence is 17 residues long. V lost 7 bases to trimming and J lost 0 bases, with 19 bases between them. The CDR3 sequence: CASTRGAGPYSNQPQHF. CDR3 DNA: TGTGCCAGTACCCGGGGGGCAGGCCCTTATAGCAATCAGCCCCAGCATTTT.

This clonotype occurred a few times. V and J are TRBV2 and TRBJ2-3; D is perhaps TRBD2 (6 bases). The V gene lost 8 bases and the J gene lost 2 bases, with 11 bases spanning the gap. Per germline, CDR1 SNHLY and CDR2 FYNNEI. The CDR3 covers 13 residues. The CDR3 DNA reads as TGTGCCAGCGCTAGCGTATACACAGATACGCAGTATTTT. It encodes CASASVYTDTQYF.

On this clonotype itself: One junction end disagrees with the germline gene, perhaps due to a read error. The V gene is TRBV27, the J gene TRBJ1-6; no reliable D call. Looked up from germline, CDR1 is MNHEY and CDR2 is SMNVEV (reference sequence). The CDR3 length is 15 residues. CDR3 sequence (DNA): TGTGCCAGCAGCCAATCCGCGGCCTATGATTCACCCCTCCACTTT. This translates into CASSQSAAYDSPLHF.

This clonotype was counted a few times. The J gene is TRBJ1-6, the V gene TRBV6-8; TRBD1 is a possible D gene (6 bases). The CDR3 loop spans 15 amino acids. From germline, CDR1 is MNHGY and CDR2 SAAAGT. Trimming pared 2 bases from V and 8 bases from J, leaving 13 bases between. The CDR3 DNA follows: TGTGCCAGCAGTTACGCCAGGGGTGTGTATTCACCCCTCCACTTT. Encoded protein: CASSYARGVYSPLHF.

The CDR3: CASRGAGTDYGYTF. CDR3 in DNA: TGCGCCAGCAGAGGGGCGGGGACGGACTATGGCTACACCTTC. V and J are TRBV5-1 and TRBJ1-2, with TRBD1 as a possible D gene (5 bases). The CDR3 has 14 amino acids. Trimming took off 5 bases at V and 3 bases at J, with 14 bases between the two ends. Germline-derived CDR1 and CDR2 are SGHRS and YFSETQ. Variable domain in full (rest from reference TRBV5-1 and TRBJ1-2): KAGVTQTPRYLIKTRGQQVTLSCSPISGHRSVSWYQQTPGQGLQFLFEYFSETQRNKGNFPGRFSGRQFSNSRSEMNVSTLELGDSALYLCASRGAGTDYGYTFGSGTRLTVV.

The chain has TRBV5-6 and TRBJ2-3; D is tentatively TRBD1 or TRBD2 (5 bases each). The CDR3 extends over 16 amino acids. V was shortened by 1 base and J by 0 bases, with 12 bases between the two germline ends. Per the germline V gene, CDR1 is SGHDT and CDR2 is YYEEEE. CDR3 in amino acids: CASSLWDGGSTDTQYF. The CDR3 nucleotides read TGTGCCAGCAGCTTGTGGGACGGCGGTAGCACAGATACGCAGTATTTT.

Only a few counts were recorded for this clonotype. The chain carries TRBV3-1 and TRBJ2-1; D is perhaps TRBD2 (5 bases). The germline V and J ends were trimmed by 0 bases and 7 bases, with 13 bases remaining between them. Per germline, CDR1 LGHDT and CDR2 YNNKEL (reference sequence). This CDR3 region has 15 residues. Here the CDR3 DNA reads TGTGCCAGCAGCCAAGATCGGGAAGGAACTAATGAGCAGTTCTTC. The encoded protein is CASSQDREGTNEQFF.

This chain connects TRBV27 to TRBJ2-7; 7 bases align to TRBD1. The CDR3 extends over 14 amino acids. The trim removed 5 bases at V and 3 bases at J, leaving 7 bases unmatched. Per the germline V gene, CDR1 is MNHEY and CDR2 is SMNVEV (reference sequence). The CDR3 region has the DNA TGTGCCAGCAGTGTGCAGGGGGATTACTACGAGCAGTACTTC. This translates into CASSVQGDYYEQYF.

In its sample, this clonotype was seen a few times. The rearrangement links TRBV6-1 to TRBJ2-2; 7 bases fit TRBD2. CDR3 length: 16 amino acids. The V and J ends lost 10 bases and 3 bases, in that order; junction bases with no gene match: 14. Germline CDR1 reads MNHNS; CDR2 reads SASEGT. The CDR3 is CATLSGASGYTGELFF. The CDR3 DNA follows: TGTGCCACCCTTTCTGGGGCTAGCGGATACACCGGGGAGCTGTTTTTT.

This clonotype was observed a handful of times. This chain uses TRBV5-1 with TRBJ2-7, with 9 bases matching TRBD1. Germline-derived CDR1 and CDR2 are SGHRS and YFSETQ. J lost 0 bases, V lost 2 bases, and 6 bases had no gene match. The CDR3 extends over 16 amino acids. In DNA form, the CDR3 reads TGCGCCAGCAGCTTCGACCGGGACAGGGCCTCCTACGAGCAGTACTTC. Its protein product is CASSFDRDRASYEQYF.

V is TRBV5-1 and J is TRBJ2-3; 13 bases line up with TRBD2. CDR1 and CDR2 (germline): SGHRS, YFSETQ. This CDR3 has 18 amino acids. Trimming removed 2 bases from V and 4 bases from J; junction bases left unmatched: 10. The CDR3 loop is CASSLAPLLAGGPDTQYF. Written as DNA, the CDR3 is TGCGCCAGCAGCTTAGCTCCCCTACTAGCGGGGGGGCCAGATACGCAGTATTTT.